This T cell receptor (beta chain) was recovered during a study of cytomegalovirus exposure and HLA in healthy donors. Overall study: From donors who were HLA-typed, an early data release held 80 million to 85 million unique TCRs. The study's findings and limits: Several of the most significant clusters were apparently associated with common viral pathogens in a later analysis. Among TCR beta chains of equal frequency, HLA-associated ones were more clonally expanded in a later analysis.

Comment on this clone: Antigen specificity is unknown.

CDR3 length equals 15 residues. Germline CDR1 reads SGHTA; CDR2 reads FQGNSA. V lost 1 base and J 5 bases, leaving 14 bases between the germline ends. The study ran its PCR with 60 Vbeta and 13 Jbeta primers. This table comes from immunoSEQ multiplex PCR, and its TCRdb copy is limited to in-frame clones, with some not included. Of about 35,000 clones in the sample, 75% to 85% are singletons; the top ten hold under 6.5%. The V call is TRBV7-2, the J call TRBJ1-1; a weak D match, TRBD1 (6 bases). The receptor comes from a male donor in good health and CMV-seronegative. Sample: PBMCs. CDR3 loop: CASSLDNRDGTEAFF. CDR3 bases: TGTGCCAGCAGCTTAGACAACAGGGATGGGACTGAAGCTTTCTTT.